The 2 T cell receptor beta chains given below trace back to one sample, sequenced in a study of T cell repertoires in cytomegalovirus infection. MiXCR, run by TCRdb on the reads, gives a single entry per CDR3 protein. The sample carries roughly 300,000 distinct CDR3 sequences, 8% to 10% recorded once. What was sequenced was PBMCs. The source is a human donor in good health (CMV status not recorded). Some clones in this sample may be carry-over from other donors' samples.

This clonotype was detected a few times. The genes are TRBV6-5 and TRBJ1-1; a possible D gene is TRBD1 (5 bases). Germline values: CDR1 MNHEY, CDR2 SVGAGI. The V end was cut by 2 bases, the J end by 4 bases, with 14 bases between. The CDR3 spans 15 residues. CDR3 in DNA: TGTGCCAGCAGTTACGGTGGTGGGGCGACCACTGAAGCTTTCTTT. It yields the protein CASSYGGGATTEAFF.

The table lists this clonotype with a count of one. This sequence joins TRBV5-4 and TRBJ1-1; D unclear. Germline CDR1 reads SGHNT; CDR2 reads YYREEE (reference sequence). V lost 0 bases and J 4 bases, leaving 7 bases between the germline ends. This CDR3 has 13 amino acids. CDR3: CASSLVLGTEAFF. CDR3 coding DNA: TGTGCCAGCAGCTTGGTACTGGGCACTGAAGCTTTCTTT.